This passage covers 8 T cell receptor beta chains from one sample sequenced in a study of cytomegalovirus exposure and HLA in healthy donors. This PCR relied on a set of 60 Vbeta primers and 13 Jbeta primers. TCRdb's copy holds only in-frame clones and misses some; the assay was immunoSEQ multiplex PCR. The sample holds some 150,000 clones, 60% to 85% seen once. Source material: PBMCs. All receptors derive from a male donor in good health and CMV-seronegative.

The V and J genes are TRBV27 and TRBJ2-3; 9 bases align to TRBD1. Germline V gene lookup returns CDR1 MNHEY and CDR2 SMNVEV (reference sequence). This CDR3 comprises 15 residues. J gave up 4 bases and V 5 bases, and 7 bases lay outside the gene matches. CDR3 amino acids: CASSPSGTGSDTQYF. As DNA, the CDR3 is TGTGCCAGCAGTCCATCCGGGACAGGGTCAGATACGCAGTATTTT.

The V call is TRBV30, the J call TRBJ1-2; D unresolved. This CDR3 comprises 13 residues. In germline, CDR1 is GTSNPN, CDR2 SVGIG (reference sequence). Trimming took 7 bases from V and 4 from J, leaving 16 bases between them. In nucleotides, the CDR3 is TGTGCCTCCTTGTCGGGAGGGTCCTATGGCTACACCTTC. Translation gives CASLSGGSYGYTF.

The V gene is TRBV6-5, the J gene TRBJ1-5, with unresolved D. The CDR3 covers 12 residues. CDR1 is MNHEY and CDR2 is SVGAGI in the germline V gene. Trimming cost V 8 bases and J 0 bases, with 5 bases left between them. CDR3 region: CASRSSNQPQHF. In DNA form, the CDR3 reads TGTGCCAGCCGGAGTAGCAATCAGCCCCAGCATTTT.

The chain joins TRBV7-9 to TRBJ2-1; 9 nucleotides match TRBD1. The CDR3 consists of 14 residues. J lost 5 bases, V lost 1 base, and 0 bases had no gene match. Germline CDR1 is SEHNR and CDR2 is FQNEAQ (reference sequence). In DNA, the CDR3 is TGTGCCAGCAGCTTAGGGACAGGGGACAATGAGCAGTTCTTC. It codes for CASSLGTGDNEQFF.

This chain links TRBV6-5 with TRBJ1-1; 9 positions agree with TRBD1. Germline values: CDR1 MNHEY, CDR2 SVGAGI. CDR3 length: 15 amino acids. Unmatched junction bases numbered 6, after V lost 0 bases and J lost 7 bases. The DNA for the CDR3 is TGTGCCAGCAGTTACTCCACAGGGGGCTGGGATGAAGCTTTCTTT. Protein sequence: CASSYSTGGWDEAFF.

The chain uses TRBV14 and TRBJ2-5; TRBD2 matches at 10 bases. Germline CDR1 is SGHDN and CDR2 is FVKESK. V gave up 3 bases and J gave up 5 bases; unmatched junction bases: 6. The CDR3 is made up of 15 amino acids. Written as DNA, the CDR3 is TGTGCCAGCAGCCACGGGCTAGCGGGAGTTGAGACCCAGTACTTC. Protein product: CASSHGLAGVETQYF.

The chain carries TRBV5-1 and TRBJ2-1; 8 bases line up with TRBD2. There are 16 residues in the CDR3. V lost 3 bases, J lost 0 bases, and 5 bases stayed unmatched. CDR1 and CDR2 from the germline V gene are SGHRS and YFSETQ. CDR3 amino acids: CASSYFSGDSYNEQFF. Here the CDR3 DNA reads TGCGCCAGCAGCTACTTTAGCGGGGACTCCTACAATGAGCAGTTCTTC.

Only one count was recorded for this clone. The chain uses TRBV19 and TRBJ2-2; D is perhaps TRBD1 (6 bases). Germline assignment: CDR1 LNHDA and CDR2 SQIVND (reference sequence). The CDR3 length is 15 residues. Deletions cut 3 bases from V and 7 bases from J, with 15 bases between. The CDR3 sequence: CASSISPGVGGELFF. CDR3 sequence (DNA): TGTGCCAGTAGTATCTCCCCAGGGGTCGGCGGGGAGCTGTTTTTT.